One and the same sample provided the 3 T cell receptor beta chains below, sequenced in a study of blood T cell repertoires in COVID-19 (dated by TCRdb to 2020 to 2021). The library was made by the immunoSEQ multiplex PCR assay. Imported from immuneACCESS, the table was reduced by TCRdb to in-frame sequences with V and J called. These copies leave out some clones; in studies compared against another copy, an unresolved V gene accounts for under half, and the cause of the remainder is not known. Here the sample has 150,000 to 200,000 clones; roughly 88% occur a single time. Over 7.5% of the sample comes from the top ten. The material sequenced was peripheral blood. Receptor source: a woman of 80 years or more with acute or convalescent COVID-19.

This clone was seen only once. This chain uses TRBV10-3 with TRBJ2-3; 7 bases match TRBD2. CDR1 ENHRY and CDR2 SYGVKD come from the germline V gene. Losses at the gene ends were 7 bases for V and 14 bases for J; bases not matched to a gene: 9. The CDR3 loop spans 11 amino acids. DNA of the CDR3: TGTGCCATCACCGCTAGCGGAAGAACGTATTTT. Translated, it gives CAITASGRTYF.

The CDR3 here is CASSLDRVFTGELFF. For the CDR3, the DNA is TGTGCCAGCAGCCTGGACAGGGTGTTCACCGGGGAGCTGTTTTTT. The rearrangement uses TRBV7-2 and TRBJ2-2, with TRBD1 matching 8 bases. The length of the CDR3 is 15 residues. Germline assignment: CDR1 SGHTA and CDR2 FQGNSA. Trimming cost V 5 bases and J 4 bases; bases outside gene matches: 6. Complete variable domain (other parts from reference TRBV7-2 and TRBJ2-2): GAGVSQSPSNKVTEKGKDVELRCDPISGHTALYWYRQSLGQGLEFLIYFQGNSAPDKSGLPSDRFSAERTGGSVSTLTIQRTQQEDSAVYLCASSLDRVFTGELFFGEGSRLTVL.

V gene TRBV10-3 combines with J gene TRBJ2-6, with 7 positions matching TRBD1. V was pared by 6 bases and J by 2 bases, with 10 bases of the junction left unmatched. CDR3 length: 17 residues. The germline V gene encodes CDR1 ENHRY and CDR2 SYGVKD. CDR3 in DNA: TGTGCCATCAGGACAGACAGGGTCTTGGCTGGGGCCAACGTCCTGACTTTC. Its translation: CAIRTDRVLAGANVLTF.